One and the same sample provided the 22 T cell receptor beta chains below, sequenced in a study of blood T cell repertoires in COVID-19. Generated by immunoSEQ multiplex PCR, the TCRdb table keeps only in-frame clones and is missing some. The sample yields around 400,000 clones, roughly 80% seen once. The sequenced sample was PBMCs or T cells enriched from blood (not recorded which). These receptors were obtained from a woman between 45 and 60 years old who had recovered from COVID-19.

The chain links TRBV11-2 to TRBJ2-1, with 10 bases that match TRBD2. The length of the CDR3 is 17 residues. V was pared by 2 bases and J by 2 bases, with 6 bases of the junction left unmatched. CDR1 is SGHAT and CDR2 is FQNNGV in the germline V gene. CDR3 region: CASSLIAGGRTYNEQFF. The CDR3 DNA follows: TGTGCCAGCAGCTTAATAGCGGGGGGCCGAACCTACAATGAGCAGTTCTTC.

V gene TRBV10-3 combines with J gene TRBJ1-6; TRBD1 aligns across 10 bases. The germline V gene encodes CDR1 ENHRY and CDR2 SYGVKD. The CDR3 spans 17 residues. Trimming cost V 5 bases and J 2 bases; bases outside gene matches: 6. The CDR3 sequence is CAISPGQGVAYNSPLHF. The CDR3 nucleotides read TGTGCCATCAGTCCCGGACAGGGGGTTGCCTATAATTCACCCCTCCACTTT.

V and J are TRBV30 and TRBJ1-1; no clear D. Germline V CDR1 and CDR2: GTSNPN, SVGIG (reference sequence). V gave up 3 bases and J gave up 1 base, with 9 bases separating them. The CDR3 is 13 amino acids. The CDR3 here is CAWRGRPNTEAFF. CDR3 DNA sequence: TGTGCCTGGAGGGGCCGGCCGAACACTGAAGCTTTCTTT.

The CDR3: CASSWGTGGRRTEAFF. In DNA, the CDR3 is TGCGCCAGCAGCTGGGGGACAGGGGGGAGGCGCACTGAAGCTTTCTTT. The chain employs TRBV5-1 and TRBJ1-1, with 11 bases identical to TRBD1. V was clipped by 3 bases and J by 4 bases; unmatched bases: 8. Germline loops: CDR1 SGHRS, CDR2 YFSETQ. CDR3 size: 16 residues. The full variable domain, completed using reference TRBV5-1 and TRBJ1-1, is KAGVTQTPRYLIKTRGQQVTLSCSPISGHRSVSWYQQTPGQGLQFLFEYFSETQRNKGNFPGRFSGRQFSNSRSEMNVSTLELGDSALYLCASSWGTGGRRTEAFFGQGTRLTVV.

V and J are TRBV3-1 (or the pseudogene TRBV3-2) and TRBJ2-2, with D maybe TRBD2 (5 bases). V was shortened by 1 base and J by 8 bases, with 5 bases between the two germline ends. Germline CDR1 LGHDT, CDR2 YNNKEL (reference sequence). The CDR3 is 12 residues long. The CDR3 DNA follows: TGTGCCAGCAGCCAAGGAGGGGGGGAGCTGTTTTTT. Translated, it gives CASSQGGGELFF.

The V call is TRBV30, the J call TRBJ2-7; TRBD1 might be the D (5 bases). V lost 6 bases to trimming and J lost 4 bases, with 10 bases between them. The germline V gene encodes CDR1 GTSNPN and CDR2 SVGIG (reference sequence). This CDR3 has 11 residues. The CDR3 here is CACGREYEQYF. CDR3 DNA: TGTGCCTGTGGCAGGGAATACGAGCAGTACTTC.

The V gene is TRBV18, the J gene TRBJ2-2; 8 bases align to TRBD1. V shed 3 bases and J 2 bases; nucleotides not matched to a gene: 17. The CDR3 spans 20 residues. Germline CDR1 is KGHSH and CDR2 is LQKENI. In DNA form, the CDR3 reads TGTGCCAGCTCACCCATTTTGCGGGTCGCGACAGGGGCTAACACCGGGGAGCTGTTTTTT. It yields the protein CASSPILRVATGANTGELFF.

V is TRBV7-9 and J is TRBJ1-2; 8 bases map to TRBD1. Germline loops: CDR1 SEHNR, CDR2 FQNEAQ (reference sequence). With V trimmed by 6 bases and J by 4 bases, 10 bases remained unmatched. The CDR3 is made up of 15 amino acids. CDR3 loop: CASSSSQGGSYGYTF. The CDR3, as DNA: TGTGCCAGCAGTTCGTCACAGGGGGGGAGCTATGGCTACACCTTC.

The chain has TRBV9 and TRBJ2-1; D is perhaps TRBD2 (5 bases). Germline CDR1 reads SGDLS; CDR2 reads YYNGEE. Trimming pared 0 bases from V and 10 bases from J, leaving 17 bases between. The CDR3 covers 15 residues. The CDR3 protein is CASSVGVLPSGEQFF. DNA for the CDR3: TGTGCCAGCAGCGTAGGCGTCTTGCCTTCGGGAGAGCAGTTCTTC.

The chain is built from TRBV19 and TRBJ1-1; D is possibly TRBD1 (5 bases). V lost 8 bases, J lost 3 bases, and 19 bases lay in between. Germline values: CDR1 LNHDA, CDR2 SQIVND (reference sequence). The CDR3 runs 15 residues. The CDR3 DNA is TGTGCCAGTGGGATGGACACTTCATTTTACACTGAAGCTTTCTTT. Its translation is CASGMDTSFYTEAFF.

V gene TRBV19 combines with J gene TRBJ2-3, with TRBD2 identical over 12 bases. The J segment lost 2 bases and the V segment lost 9 bases, leaving 12 bases of the junction unmatched. The CDR3 is 17 amino acids. The germline CDR1 and CDR2 sequences are LNHDA and SQIVND (reference sequence). The CDR3: CASRPLAGGGHTDTQYF. Written as DNA, the CDR3 is TGTGCCAGCCGCCCCCTAGCGGGAGGGGGACACACAGATACGCAGTATTTT.

J is TRBJ1-1 and V is TRBV6-1; D not certain. Germline-derived CDR1 and CDR2 are MNHNS and SASEGT. CDR3 length equals 14 residues. V lost 3 bases, J lost 7 bases, and 15 bases lay in between. CDR3 in amino acids: CASSERYWSDEAFF. In DNA, the CDR3 is TGTGCCAGCAGTGAGAGGTACTGGTCAGATGAAGCTTTCTTT.

This clone was recorded many times. V gene TRBV10-3 combines with J gene TRBJ1-3; D not resolved. CDR1 and CDR2 from the germline V gene are ENHRY and SYGVKD. CDR3 length: 11 residues. V shed 4 bases and J shed 4 bases, with 2 bases lying between them. For the CDR3, the DNA is TGTGCCATCAGTGTAGGAAACACCATATATTTT. Amino acids: CAISVGNTIYF.

The V gene is TRBV7-6, the J gene TRBJ2-5; the match to TRBD2 covers 11 bases. The germline V gene has CDR1 SGHVS and CDR2 FNYEAQ. CDR3 length: 17 residues. V was clipped by 5 bases and J by 5 bases; unmatched bases: 13. The DNA of the CDR3 is TGTGCCAGCAGCCTACAAATCCCCCGACTAGCGGGGGAGACCCAGTACTTC. This translates into CASSLQIPRLAGETQYF.

J is TRBJ1-5 and V is TRBV3-1 (or the pseudogene TRBV3-2); TRBD1 is a possible D gene (6 bases). This CDR3 spans 13 amino acids. Germline CDR1 is LGHDT and CDR2 is YNNKEL (reference sequence). Deletions cut 3 bases from V and 6 bases from J, with 9 bases between. The CDR3 here is CASSQSRGQPQHF. Here the CDR3 DNA reads TGTGCCAGCAGCCAGTCCAGGGGTCAGCCCCAGCATTTT.

This clone was counted only a few times. The V call is TRBV7-9, the J call TRBJ2-3; the D is unclear. The CDR3 length is 12 residues. V was pared by 6 bases and J by 4 bases, with 8 bases between. Germline values: CDR1 SEHNR, CDR2 FQNEAQ (reference sequence). CDR3 loop: CASSRVSDTQYF. The CDR3 DNA reads as TGTGCCAGCAGTAGAGTTTCAGATACGCAGTATTTT.

The chain combines TRBV9 with TRBJ1-3; the D gene is possibly TRBD1 (5 bases). The CDR3 is made up of 17 amino acids. Trimming cost V 1 base and J 3 bases, with 17 bases left between them. The germline gives CDR1 SGDLS, CDR2 YYNGEE. CDR3 DNA: TGTGCCAGCAGCGTAAGTCCCGGGACTTTTTTTGGAAACACCATATATTTT. Translation: CASSVSPGTFFGNTIYF.

The V gene is TRBV9, the J gene TRBJ1-1; a possible D gene is TRBD1 (5 bases). Trimming removed 6 bases from V and 4 bases from J, with 19 bases in between. Germline CDR1 reads SGDLS; CDR2 reads YYNGEE. This CDR3 contains 15 residues. DNA for the CDR3: TGTGCCAGCAACCGGAGGGGCGGGTTTACCACTGAAGCTTTCTTT. This encodes CASNRRGGFTTEAFF. The full variable domain, completed using reference TRBV9 and TRBJ1-1, is DSGVTQTPKHLITATGQRVTLRCSPRSGDLSVYWYQQSLDQGLQFLIQYYNGEERAKGNILERFSAQQFPDLHSELNLSSLELGDSALYFCASNRRGGFTTEAFFGQGTRLTVV.

In nucleotides, the CDR3 is TGTGCCAGCAGCTTAGACTACTTGGGCCCGGGGGGGACGAATCAGCCCCAGCATTTT. Translating gives CASSLDYLGPGGTNQPQHF. The chain carries TRBV11-3 and TRBJ1-5, with D perhaps TRBD1 (5 bases). V lost 0 bases, J lost 4 bases, and 22 bases lay in between. This CDR3 is 19 amino acids long. Germline V gives CDR1 SGHNT, CDR2 YENEEA.

This clone has more than one count but fewer than ten. The chain recombines TRBV7-9 with TRBJ1-1; D is undetermined. The germline V and J ends were trimmed by 2 bases and 7 bases, with 8 bases remaining between them. The germline V gene encodes CDR1 SEHNR and CDR2 FQNEAQ (reference sequence). The CDR3 has 12 amino acids. CDR3 protein: CASSLREDEAFF. Here the CDR3 DNA reads TGTGCCAGCAGCTTAAGGGAGGATGAAGCTTTCTTT.

This chain uses TRBV6-2 or TRBV6-3 with TRBJ1-4; the match to TRBD1 covers 7 bases. With V trimmed by 2 bases and J by 10 bases, 7 bases remained unmatched. CDR1 MNHEY and CDR2 SVGEGT come from the germline V gene. The CDR3 contains 14 residues. The CDR3 sequence: CASSYEGAQGKLFF. As DNA, the CDR3 is TGTGCCAGCAGTTACGAGGGGGCTCAGGGAAAACTGTTTTTT.

The chain recombines TRBV5-1 with TRBJ1-1, with D hard to call. CDR1 is SGHRS, CDR2 YFSETQ, per germline. The V gene lost 2 bases and the J gene lost 5 bases, with 13 bases spanning the gap. The CDR3 extends over 14 amino acids. The CDR3 DNA follows: TGCGCCAGCAGCTTAGCCTCGCGTGGTACTGAAGCTTTCTTT. Its translation is CASSLASRGTEAFF.